The 3 T cell receptor beta chains given below trace back to one sample, sequenced in a study of T-cell reconstitution after alpha-beta-depleted transplantation in children. Preparing the TCRbeta library involved the use of unique molecular identifiers. TCRdb used MiXCR to reprocess the PCR reads, holding one entry per CDR3 protein. The sample lists hundreds of thousands of distinct CDR3 sequences; approximately 17% were seen once. The sequencing used PBMCs from the stem cell graft donor, collected from the stem cell graft. These receptors originate from a human donor who donated a stem cell graft to a child with acute myeloid leukemia.

V and J are TRBV20-1 and TRBJ1-2; D may be TRBD1 (5 bases). The germline CDR1 and CDR2 sequences are DFQATT and SNEGSKA (reference sequence). CDR3 length equals 13 residues. V gave up 6 bases and J gave up 3 bases, with 14 bases separating them. In DNA form, the CDR3 reads TGCAGTGCAGTACCGACAGAGGACTATGGCTACACCTTC. Amino acids: CSAVPTEDYGYTF.

This clonotype has ten or more counts. This chain joins TRBV5-6 and TRBJ2-2, with D unresolved. V was clipped by 1 base and J by 2 bases, with 12 bases between them. Germline CDR1 SGHDT, CDR2 YYEEEE. CDR3 length: 16 residues. CDR3 sequence reads: CASSLYATANTGELFF. CDR3 DNA: TGTGCCAGCAGCTTGTATGCTACGGCTAACACCGGGGAGCTGTTTTTT. Looking up the rest from reference TRBV5-6 and TRBJ2-2 gives the full variable domain: DAGVTQSPTHLIKTRGQQVTLRCSPKSGHDTVSWYQQALGQGPQFIFQYYEEEERQRGNFPDRFSGHQFPNYSSELNVNALLLGDSALYLCASSLYATANTGELFFGEGSRLTVL.

This clonotype was picked up many times. V is TRBV12-3 or TRBV12-4 and J is TRBJ1-3, with D unresolved. The CDR3 sequence is 11 residues long. The V gene lost 6 bases and the J gene lost 4 bases, with 4 bases spanning the gap. CDR3: CASSIGNTIYF. The CDR3 coding sequence is TGTGCCAGCAGCATCGGAAACACCATATATTTT.